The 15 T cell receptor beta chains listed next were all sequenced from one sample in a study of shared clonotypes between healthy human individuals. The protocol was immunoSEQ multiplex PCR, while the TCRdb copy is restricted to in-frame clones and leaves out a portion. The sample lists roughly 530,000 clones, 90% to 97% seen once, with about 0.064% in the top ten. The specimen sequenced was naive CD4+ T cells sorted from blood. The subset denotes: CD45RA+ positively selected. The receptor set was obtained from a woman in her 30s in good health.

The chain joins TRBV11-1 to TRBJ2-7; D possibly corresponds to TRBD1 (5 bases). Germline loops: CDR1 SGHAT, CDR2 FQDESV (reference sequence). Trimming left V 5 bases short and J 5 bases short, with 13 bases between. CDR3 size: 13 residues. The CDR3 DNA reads TGTGCCAGCAGCAGGGGTCTCAATAACGAGCAGTACTTC. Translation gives CASSRGLNNEQYF.

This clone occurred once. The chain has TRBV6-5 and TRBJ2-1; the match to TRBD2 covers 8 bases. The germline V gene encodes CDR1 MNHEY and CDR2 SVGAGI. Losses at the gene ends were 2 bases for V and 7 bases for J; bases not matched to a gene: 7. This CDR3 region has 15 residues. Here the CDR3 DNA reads TGTGCCAGCAGTTACCCTTCGGGACTAGGGAATGAGCAGTTCTTC. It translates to CASSYPSGLGNEQFF.

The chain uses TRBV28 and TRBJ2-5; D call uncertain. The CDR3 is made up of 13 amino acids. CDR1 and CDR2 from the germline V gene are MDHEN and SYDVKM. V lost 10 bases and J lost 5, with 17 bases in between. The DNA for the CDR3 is TGTGCCACCAGATCCGGGTCTTGGGAGACCCAGTACTTC. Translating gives CATRSGSWETQYF.

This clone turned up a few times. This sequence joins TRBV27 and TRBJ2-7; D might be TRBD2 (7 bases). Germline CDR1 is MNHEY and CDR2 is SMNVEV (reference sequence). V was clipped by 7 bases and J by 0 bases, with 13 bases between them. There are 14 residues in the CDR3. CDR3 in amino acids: CASKGDYPSYEQYF. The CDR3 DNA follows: TGTGCCAGCAAGGGGGACTACCCCTCCTACGAGCAGTACTTC.

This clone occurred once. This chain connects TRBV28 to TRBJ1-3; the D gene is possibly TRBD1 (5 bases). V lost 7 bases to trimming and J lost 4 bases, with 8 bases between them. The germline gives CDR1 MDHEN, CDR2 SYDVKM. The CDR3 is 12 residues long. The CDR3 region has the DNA TGTGCCAGCACACAGGCAGGAAACACCATATATTTT. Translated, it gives CASTQAGNTIYF.

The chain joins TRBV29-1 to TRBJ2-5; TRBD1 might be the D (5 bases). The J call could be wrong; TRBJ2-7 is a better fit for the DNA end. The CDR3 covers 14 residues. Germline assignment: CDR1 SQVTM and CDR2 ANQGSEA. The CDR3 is CSVEDHQGSYEQYF. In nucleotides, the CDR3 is TGCAGCGTTGAAGATCACCAGGGCTCCTACGAGCAGTACTTC.

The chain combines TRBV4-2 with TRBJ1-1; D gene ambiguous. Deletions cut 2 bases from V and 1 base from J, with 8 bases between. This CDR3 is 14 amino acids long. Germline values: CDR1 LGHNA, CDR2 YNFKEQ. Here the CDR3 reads CASSQTMGNTEAFF. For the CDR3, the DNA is TGTGCCAGCAGCCAAACAATGGGGAACACTGAAGCTTTCTTT.

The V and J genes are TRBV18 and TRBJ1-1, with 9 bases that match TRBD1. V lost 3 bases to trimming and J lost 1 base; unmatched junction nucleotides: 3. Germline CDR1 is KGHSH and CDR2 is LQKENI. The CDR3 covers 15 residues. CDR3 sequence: CASSPQTGGNTEAFF. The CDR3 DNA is TGTGCCAGCTCACCGCAGACAGGGGGGAACACTGAAGCTTTCTTT.

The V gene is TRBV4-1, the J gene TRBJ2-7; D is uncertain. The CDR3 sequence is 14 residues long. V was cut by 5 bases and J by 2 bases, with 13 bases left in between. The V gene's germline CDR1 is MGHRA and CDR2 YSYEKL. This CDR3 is CASSFRGGAYEQYF. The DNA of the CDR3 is TGCGCCAGCAGCTTCCGAGGTGGTGCCTACGAGCAGTACTTC.

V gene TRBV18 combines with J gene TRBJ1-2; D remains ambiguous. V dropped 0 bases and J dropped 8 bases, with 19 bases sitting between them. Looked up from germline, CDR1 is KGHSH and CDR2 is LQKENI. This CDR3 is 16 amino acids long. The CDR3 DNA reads TGTGCCAGCTCACCACCGAAGCAAGGCCCCGCGAGGGGCTACACCTTC. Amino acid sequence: CASSPPKQGPARGYTF.

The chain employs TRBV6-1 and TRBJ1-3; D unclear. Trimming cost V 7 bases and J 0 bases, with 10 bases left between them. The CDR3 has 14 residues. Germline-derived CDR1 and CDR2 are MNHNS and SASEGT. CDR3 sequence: CASMAVISGNTIYF. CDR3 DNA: TGTGCCAGCATGGCGGTCATCTCTGGAAACACCATATATTTT.

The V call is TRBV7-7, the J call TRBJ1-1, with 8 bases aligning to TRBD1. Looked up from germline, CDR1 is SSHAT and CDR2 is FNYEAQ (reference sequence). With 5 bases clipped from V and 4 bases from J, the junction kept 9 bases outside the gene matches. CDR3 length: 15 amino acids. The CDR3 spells CASSPRQGYLTEAFF. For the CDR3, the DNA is TGTGCCAGCAGCCCACGACAGGGGTACCTCACTGAAGCTTTCTTT.

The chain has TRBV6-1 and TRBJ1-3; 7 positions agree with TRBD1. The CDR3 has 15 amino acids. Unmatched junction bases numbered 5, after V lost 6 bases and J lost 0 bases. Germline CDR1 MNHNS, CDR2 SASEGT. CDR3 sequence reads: CASSGGQFSGNTIYF. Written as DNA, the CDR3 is TGTGCCAGCAGCGGGGGACAGTTCTCTGGAAACACCATATATTTT.

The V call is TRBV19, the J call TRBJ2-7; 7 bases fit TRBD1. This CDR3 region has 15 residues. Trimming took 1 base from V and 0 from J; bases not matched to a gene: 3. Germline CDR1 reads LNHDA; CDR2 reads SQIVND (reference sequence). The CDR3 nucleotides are TGTGCCAGTAGTATAGCGGACAGGTACTCCTACGAGCAGTACTTC. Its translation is CASSIADRYSYEQYF.

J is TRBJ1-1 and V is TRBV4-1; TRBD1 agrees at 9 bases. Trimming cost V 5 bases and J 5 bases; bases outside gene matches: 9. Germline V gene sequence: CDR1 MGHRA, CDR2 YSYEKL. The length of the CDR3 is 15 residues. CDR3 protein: CASSLGTGLFTEAFF. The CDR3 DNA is TGCGCCAGCAGCTTGGGGACAGGGCTCTTTACTGAAGCTTTCTTT.